The sequence of this T cell receptor (beta chain) was determined in a study of CD4+ T cells in melanoma. Whole-study results and caveats: CD8+ T cell, macrophage and B cell function reportedly correlated with neoantigen-specific CD4+ T cells. Diverse differentiation states were reported for melanoma neoantigen-specific CD4+ T cells.

Measured with immunoSEQ multiplex PCR; TCRdb has only the in-frame clones, and not every one. The sample holds 7,000 or so clones; over 65% are singletons and the top ten take 22%. The ends were cut back, 5 bases at V and 2 bases at J, with 17 bases in the middle. CDR1 is SEHNR, CDR2 FQNEAQ, per germline (reference sequence). CDR3 length: 16 residues. A note on this clone: The antigen remains unidentified.

The chain recombines TRBV7-9 with TRBJ2-3; TRBD2 is a possible D gene (5 bases). This TCR came from a human donor with melanoma. Sequencing input: cells from a culture (not recorded whether cultured in vitro). The CDR3 region is CASSPRVGRDTDTQYF. The CDR3, as DNA: TGTGCCAGCAGCCCTCGCGTGGGGAGAGACACAGATACGCAGTATTTT.